Shown below are 30 T cell receptor beta chains from a single sample sequenced in a study of OX40 agonist ivuxolimab in advanced cancers. Clones were sequenced by immunoSEQ multiplex PCR, and TCRdb holds only the in-frame ones, with some missing. The sample consists of tens of thousands of clones, 70% to 80% of them appearing once. This specimen was CD4+ or CD8+ T cells sorted from blood, taken in a trial of the OX40 agonist ivuxolimab. The receptors here all came from an adult with an advanced solid tumor such as melanoma, head and neck, liver or kidney cancer.

A word on this clone: Other DNA sequences in this specimen translate into the identical CDR3. The chain uses TRBV2 and TRBJ2-3; no firm D call. CDR3 length equals 11 residues. V was cut by 3 bases and J by 5 bases, with 3 bases left in between. In germline, CDR1 is SNHLY, CDR2 FYNNEI. The CDR3 DNA follows: TGTGCCAGCAGTGAGGTAGATACGCAGTATTTT. Translation gives CASSEVDTQYF.

The sample holds a few counts of this clone. The chain combines TRBV2 with TRBJ2-7; 9 bases agree with TRBD2. Germline lookup yields CDR1 SNHLY and CDR2 FYNNEI. After removal of 2 bases from V and 2 bases from J, the junction contained 7 bases not matched to a gene. The CDR3 runs 16 residues. The CDR3 nucleotides read TGTGCCAGCAGTGAAAGGTTCGCGGGGGGGGCCTACGAGCAGTACTTC. It is translated as CASSERFAGGAYEQYF.

This clone has only one observation. The rearrangement uses TRBV5-1 and TRBJ2-1, with D unresolved. The CDR3 contains 15 residues. Trimming took 0 bases from V and 8 from J, leaving 15 bases between them. Germline loops: CDR1 SGHRS, CDR2 YFSETQ. The CDR3 spells CASSLARPRMDEQFF. CDR3 sequence (DNA): TGCGCCAGCAGCTTGGCGAGACCCCGTATGGATGAGCAGTTCTTC.

The rearrangement links TRBV6-6 to TRBJ1-3; 9 bases match TRBD1. CDR3 length: 14 residues. The junction had 6 bases not matched to a gene; V was cut back by 8 bases and J by 4 bases. CDR1 is MNHNY, CDR2 SVGAGI, per germline (reference sequence). CDR3 region: CASGQTGGGNTIYF. The CDR3 DNA reads TGTGCCAGCGGGCAAACAGGGGGCGGAAACACCATATATTTT.

This clone ranks as medium-sized. J is TRBJ1-1 and V is TRBV2; 8 bases fit TRBD1. The V and J ends lost 6 bases and 2 bases, in that order; junction bases with no gene match: 2. This CDR3 region has 13 residues. Germline values: CDR1 SNHLY, CDR2 FYNNEI. The CDR3 region has the DNA TGTGCCAGCAGCGGACAGGGAAACACTGAAGCTTTCTTT. It specifies CASSGQGNTEAFF.

The chain has TRBV25-1 and TRBJ2-1; D is possibly TRBD1 (6 bases). The CDR3 length is 15 residues. Germline CDR1 and CDR2: MGHDK and SYGVNS. Trimming removed 7 bases at V and 7 bases at J, with 20 bases between. As DNA, the CDR3 is TGTGCCAGCATTCGAACCGGGACAACTGGGAATGAGCAGTTCTTC. Translated: CASIRTGTTGNEQFF.

The V and J genes are TRBV4-2 and TRBJ1-2, with TRBD1 matching over 8 bases. CDR3 size: 15 residues. Germline lookup yields CDR1 LGHNA and CDR2 YNFKEQ. The J segment lost 4 bases and the V segment lost 1 base, leaving 5 bases of the junction unmatched. This CDR3 reads CASSQGQGLVYGYTF. The DNA of the CDR3 is TGTGCCAGCAGCCAAGGACAGGGGCTCGTCTATGGCTACACCTTC.

The rearrangement joins TRBV5-1 to TRBJ2-2; D is unresolved. Germline V CDR1 and CDR2: SGHRS, YFSETQ. V gave up 4 bases and J gave up 4 bases, with 11 bases separating them. The CDR3 contains 14 residues. The CDR3: CASSDLTGTGELFF. CDR3 coding DNA: TGCGCCAGCAGCGATTTAACGGGCACCGGGGAGCTGTTTTTT.

V is TRBV28 and J is TRBJ2-5, with 7 bases matching TRBD2. CDR1 and CDR2 from the germline V gene are MDHEN and SYDVKM. This CDR3 is 14 amino acids long. J lost 0 bases, V lost 3 bases, and 1 base had no gene match. In DNA, the CDR3 is TGTGCCAGCAGTTTGGGGGGGTACCAAGAGACCCAGTACTTC. This sequence encodes CASSLGGYQETQYF.

The rearrangement joins TRBV5-4 to TRBJ1-2; 10 bases are a match to TRBD1. The CDR3 has 15 amino acids. The germline gives CDR1 SGHNT, CDR2 YYREEE (reference sequence). V shed 0 bases, J shed 3 bases, and the junction held 2 bases outside the gene matches. The CDR3 reads CASSLVTGGYYGYTF. CDR3 sequence (DNA): TGTGCCAGCAGCTTGGTGACAGGGGGCTACTATGGCTACACCTTC.

V gene TRBV5-4 combines with J gene TRBJ2-1; D gene ambiguous. The ends were cut back, 0 bases at V and 7 bases at J, with 11 bases in the middle. This CDR3 has 14 amino acids. Germline assignment: CDR1 SGHNT and CDR2 YYREEE (reference sequence). CDR3 sequence: CASSLAKERNEQFF. The CDR3 DNA is TGTGCCAGCAGCTTGGCCAAGGAGAGGAATGAGCAGTTCTTC.

The rearrangement joins TRBV7-3 to TRBJ1-2, with D possibly being TRBD1 (5 bases). This CDR3 region has 13 residues. Germline CDR1 reads SGHTA; CDR2 reads FQGTGA. V gave up 2 bases and J gave up 4 bases, with 8 bases separating them. CDR3 region: CASSLQGGYGYTF. Written as DNA, the CDR3 is TGTGCCAGCAGCTTACAGGGAGGCTATGGCTACACCTTC.

This chain uses TRBV19 with TRBJ2-2; D may be TRBD1 (5 bases). Trimming took 5 bases from V and 6 from J, leaving 10 bases between them. CDR1 LNHDA and CDR2 SQIVND come from the germline V gene (reference sequence). The CDR3 length is 13 residues. The CDR3 region is CASSDFRAGELFF. The DNA of the CDR3 is TGTGCCAGTAGTGATTTCAGGGCCGGGGAGCTGTTTTTT.

The CDR3 DNA reads as TGCGCCAGCAGCCCTGGCGTAGCAGGGCGGAATACGCAGTATTTT. This translates into CASSPGVAGRNTQYF. The chain couples TRBV5-1 to TRBJ2-3, with D possibly being TRBD1 (5 bases). V dropped 4 bases and J dropped 7 bases, with 19 bases sitting between them. Germline V gene data show CDR1 as SGHRS and CDR2 as YFSETQ. The CDR3 consists of 15 residues.

This clone is a singleton in its sample. V and J are TRBV11-3 and TRBJ1-2; D is perhaps TRBD1 (5 bases). The CDR3 spans 14 residues. CDR1 and CDR2 (germline): SGHNT, YENEEA. The V end lost 1 base, the J end lost 4 bases, and 10 bases lay between the germline ends. The CDR3 DNA follows: TGTGCCAGCAGCTTAGGAGGGGTTAGCTATGGCTACACCTTC. Encoded protein: CASSLGGVSYGYTF.

The V and J genes are TRBV27 and TRBJ1-4, with 10 bases aligning to TRBD1. Germline CDR1 reads MNHEY; CDR2 reads SMNVEV (reference sequence). Trimming took 6 bases from V and 8 from J; bases not matched to a gene: 12. The CDR3 contains 16 residues. CDR3 amino acids: CASSRRDRGVGEKLFF. Here the CDR3 DNA reads TGTGCCAGCAGCCGACGGGACAGGGGTGTAGGGGAAAAACTGTTTTTT.

This clone has just a few counts. V is TRBV5-6 and J is TRBJ1-5; possible D gene TRBD1, 5 bases. Germline assignment: CDR1 SGHDT and CDR2 YYEEEE. V gave up 6 bases and J gave up 1 base, with 20 bases separating them. The CDR3 loop spans 17 amino acids. The CDR3 sequence is CASTPESGQQSNQPQHF. The CDR3 DNA sequence: TGTGCCAGCACCCCTGAGTCAGGACAACAGAGCAATCAGCCCCAGCATTTT.

The chain recombines TRBV13 with TRBJ2-7; the D gene is possibly TRBD2 (5 bases). Germline CDR1 reads PRHDT; CDR2 reads FYEKMQ (reference sequence). The CDR3 spans 11 residues. V was shortened by 5 bases and J by 5 bases, with 7 bases between the two germline ends. The CDR3 DNA follows: TGTGCCAGCAGCCGGGGTGACGAGCAGTACTTC. It is translated as CASSRGDEQYF.

This clone was detected a few times. The gene calls are TRBV6-5 and TRBJ1-1, with 8 bases lining up with TRBD1. V lost 4 bases to trimming and J lost 0 bases; unmatched junction nucleotides: 4. Germline CDR1 MNHEY, CDR2 SVGAGI. The CDR3 totals 15 residues. The CDR3 here is CASSSQGDMNTEAFF. The CDR3 DNA reads TGTGCCAGCAGTTCACAGGGGGACATGAACACTGAAGCTTTCTTT.

The chain couples TRBV5-1 to TRBJ2-2; maybe TRBD2 (5 bases). The CDR3 is 15 residues long. Trimming pared 4 bases from V and 1 base from J, leaving 11 bases between. CDR1 is SGHRS, CDR2 YFSETQ, per germline. CDR3 sequence: CASSPGSGNTGELFF. The CDR3, as DNA: TGCGCCAGCAGCCCGGGAAGTGGGAACACCGGGGAGCTGTTTTTT.

V is TRBV5-4 and J is TRBJ2-7, with D perhaps matching TRBD1 (5 bases). This CDR3 comprises 13 residues. V was cut by 1 base and J by 9 bases, with 14 bases left in between. Looked up from germline, CDR1 is SGHNT and CDR2 is YYREEE (reference sequence). CDR3 protein: CASSLPSGNGQYF. The CDR3 DNA reads TGTGCCAGCAGCTTGCCATCAGGGAACGGGCAGTACTTC.

This rearrangement joins TRBV5-1 to TRBJ2-6; unclear D gene. Deletions cut 3 bases from V and 0 bases from J, with 7 bases between. The CDR3 totals 15 residues. The germline V gene has CDR1 SGHRS and CDR2 YFSETQ. The CDR3 DNA follows: TGCGCCAGCAGCTCAGTGAACTCTGGGGCCAACGTCCTGACTTTC. Amino acid sequence: CASSSVNSGANVLTF. The full variable domain, its missing parts supplied by reference TRBV5-1 and TRBJ2-6, is KAGVTQTPRYLIKTRGQQVTLSCSPISGHRSVSWYQQTPGQGLQFLFEYFSETQRNKGNFPGRFSGRQFSNSRSEMNVSTLELGDSALYLCASSSVNSGANVLTFGAGSRLTVL.

This clone has more than one count but fewer than ten. The chain carries TRBV2 and TRBJ1-2; D might be TRBD1 (6 bases). V gave up 7 bases and J gave up 5 bases, with 14 bases separating them. CDR3 length: 13 residues. From germline, CDR1 is SNHLY and CDR2 FYNNEI. CDR3 sequence reads: CASKENQGYGYTF. The CDR3 DNA reads as TGTGCCAGCAAAGAGAACCAGGGGTATGGCTACACCTTC.

This chain links TRBV6-1 with TRBJ2-7; D ambiguous. Per germline, CDR1 MNHNS and CDR2 SASEGT. The CDR3 extends over 13 amino acids. Trimming cost V 4 bases and J 1 base, with 8 bases left between them. This chain's CDR3 is CASSGFNSYEQYF. The CDR3 region has the DNA TGTGCCAGCAGTGGGTTCAATTCCTACGAGCAGTACTTC.

CDR3 region: CASSGGGTGELFF. CDR3 sequence (DNA): TGTGCCAGCAGCGGAGGGGGTACCGGGGAGCTGTTTTTT. This rearrangement joins TRBV9 to TRBJ2-2, with D perhaps TRBD1 (6 bases). V lost 3 bases and J lost 5, with 8 bases in between. This CDR3 contains 13 residues. Germline values: CDR1 SGDLS, CDR2 YYNGEE.

The chain recombines TRBV7-9 with TRBJ1-2; the D gene is possibly TRBD1 (5 bases). The V end lost 3 bases, the J end lost 8 bases, and 13 bases lay between the germline ends. The CDR3 loop spans 13 amino acids. The V gene's germline CDR1 is SEHNR and CDR2 FQNEAQ (reference sequence). In DNA, the CDR3 is TGTGCCAGCAGCTTCCAGGGATTGGGCGGCTACACCTTC. As protein: CASSFQGLGGYTF.

This rearrangement joins TRBV30 to TRBJ1-3; D is ambiguous. Trimming left V 0 bases short and J 0 bases short, with 9 bases between. The CDR3 contains 15 residues. From germline, CDR1 is GTSNPN and CDR2 SVGIG (reference sequence). In DNA form, the CDR3 reads TGTGCCTGGAGTGTAGACGGCAGCTCTGGAAACACCATATATTTT. It specifies CAWSVDGSSGNTIYF.

The genes are TRBV18 and TRBJ2-5; perhaps TRBD2 as D (7 bases). The CDR3 consists of 16 residues. The V end was cut by 6 bases, the J end by 5 bases, with 22 bases between. The V gene's germline CDR1 is KGHSH and CDR2 LQKENI. The DNA of the CDR3 is TGTGCCAGCTCCCGTTTGAGGGGGGGGTCGACCGAGACCCAGTACTTC. This gives the protein CASSRLRGGSTETQYF.

The DNA for the CDR3 is TGTGCCAGCAGCCGATCAGGGGCACCCCTCCACTTT. Translation gives CASSRSGAPLHF. The rearrangement uses TRBV5-6 and TRBJ1-6, with TRBD1 as a possible D gene (6 bases). V was shortened by 4 bases and J by 11 bases, with 10 bases between the two germline ends. The CDR3 covers 12 residues. The germline CDR1 and CDR2 sequences are SGHDT and YYEEEE.

The gene calls are TRBV9 and TRBJ2-1; 10 nucleotides align to TRBD2. V lost 3 bases and J lost 9; bases outside the gene matches: 12. This CDR3 spans 16 amino acids. Looked up from germline, CDR1 is SGDLS and CDR2 is YYNGEE. The DNA of the CDR3 is TGTGCCAGCAGCGCCCGAACTAGCGGGGAGAGGGGTGAGCAGTTCTTC. Amino acid sequence: CASSARTSGERGEQFF.